The 21 T cell receptor beta chains below were found in one sample sequenced in a study of beta chain features in type 1 diabetes. The investigators reverse transcribed all of the isolated RNA, so they sequenced expressed TCRB transcripts. Clones were sequenced by immunoSEQ multiplex PCR, and TCRdb holds only the in-frame ones, with some missing. The data hold some 63,000 clones, with approximately 59% observed a single time. Sample: Tregs from blood. The receptors here all came from a woman younger than 35 in good health.

The V call is TRBV30, the J call TRBJ2-7; tentative D call: TRBD1 (5 bases). This CDR3 has 13 amino acids. Germline CDR1 GTSNPN, CDR2 SVGIG (reference sequence). V was trimmed by 2 bases and J by 5 bases, leaving 13 bases between them. CDR3 protein: CAWSRVRENEQYF. CDR3 bases: TGTGCCTGGAGTAGGGTCAGGGAAAACGAGCAGTACTTC.

The chain links TRBV19 to TRBJ2-3, with no clear D. Trimming cost V 10 bases and J 0 bases, with 14 bases left between them. Germline-derived CDR1 and CDR2 are LNHDA and SQIVND (reference sequence). This CDR3 is 14 amino acids long. In DNA form, the CDR3 reads TGTGCCACCTCTTCACCCCAGAGCACAGATACGCAGTATTTT. Translating gives CATSSPQSTDTQYF.

The V gene is TRBV14, the J gene TRBJ1-1; 9 bases line up with TRBD1. Germline values: CDR1 SGHDN, CDR2 FVKESK. The CDR3 is 16 amino acids. The J segment lost 4 bases and the V segment lost 5 bases, leaving 11 bases of the junction unmatched. The CDR3 loop is CASSNLFGQGPTEAFF. The CDR3 nucleotides read TGTGCCAGCAGCAACCTTTTCGGACAGGGGCCCACTGAAGCTTTCTTT.

The chain has TRBV4-2 and TRBJ2-3; TRBD2 matches 12 bases. The CDR3 contains 16 residues. J gave up 7 bases and V 0 bases, and 5 bases lay outside the gene matches. Germline lookup yields CDR1 LGHNA and CDR2 YNFKEQ. In DNA, the CDR3 is TGTGCCAGCAGCCAAGATGGCACTAGCGGGGGGTATACGCAGTATTTT. Its translation is CASSQDGTSGGYTQYF.

The chain is built from TRBV27 and TRBJ2-5; TRBD1 is a possible D gene (5 bases). Germline V gene sequence: CDR1 MNHEY, CDR2 SMNVEV (reference sequence). The CDR3 is 17 amino acids. Trimming took off 5 bases at V and 3 bases at J, with 22 bases between the two ends. The chain's CDR3 is CASSPLNLGQGKETQYF. CDR3 nucleotides: TGTGCCAGCAGTCCCCTGAATTTGGGGCAGGGTAAAGAGACCCAGTACTTC.

The chain carries TRBV7-2 and TRBJ2-6; D is unresolved. This CDR3 spans 17 amino acids. CDR1 and CDR2 from the germline V gene are SGHTA and FQGNSA. V lost 4 bases and J lost 1, with 14 bases in between. The chain's CDR3 is CASSSLSTSSGANVLTF. The CDR3 nucleotides are TGTGCCAGCAGCTCGTTATCCACAAGTTCTGGGGCCAACGTCCTGACTTTC.

The V call is TRBV5-1, the J call TRBJ2-7; TRBD1 is a possible D gene (5 bases). The V gene lost 3 bases and the J gene lost 4 bases, with 11 bases spanning the gap. Germline V gene data show CDR1 as SGHRS and CDR2 as YFSETQ. This CDR3 contains 13 residues. The CDR3 DNA sequence: TGCGCCAGCAGCTCCAGGGCACTTTACGAGCAGTACTTC. Translation: CASSSRALYEQYF.

CDR3 residues: CASSFWAGVYEQYF. In DNA form, the CDR3 reads TGTGCCAGCAGCTTTTGGGCGGGGGTCTACGAGCAGTACTTC. The V gene is TRBV7-2, the J gene TRBJ2-7, with 7 bases lining up with TRBD2. Germline-derived CDR1 and CDR2 are SGHTA and FQGNSA. With 3 bases clipped from V and 3 bases from J, the junction kept 5 bases outside the gene matches. This CDR3 comprises 14 residues.

The genes are TRBV27 and TRBJ2-7; TRBD1 aligns across 8 bases. The trim removed 2 bases at V and 0 bases at J, leaving 6 bases unmatched. The germline gives CDR1 MNHEY, CDR2 SMNVEV (reference sequence). This CDR3 is built from 16 residues. The DNA for the CDR3 is TGTGCCAGCAGTTTAACAGGGGGACTGTCCTCCTACGAGCAGTACTTC. Residues: CASSLTGGLSSYEQYF.

The V gene is TRBV5-6, the J gene TRBJ2-7, with 9 bases aligning to TRBD1. Germline V CDR1 and CDR2: SGHDT, YYEEEE. After removal of 4 bases from V and 8 bases from J, the junction contained 13 bases not matched to a gene. CDR3 length: 15 residues. CDR3 residues: CASSPQGQGRSKQYF. The CDR3 bases are TGTGCCAGCAGCCCTCAGGGACAGGGTAGGAGCAAGCAGTACTTC.

The J gene is TRBJ1-2, the V gene TRBV30; TRBD1 matches 7 bases. Germline V lookup: CDR1 GTSNPN, CDR2 SVGIG (reference sequence). Germline trimming cut 5 bases from V and 4 bases from J; bases unmatched to any gene: 10. This CDR3 has 14 residues. The CDR3 nucleotides are TGTGCCTGGGATACGACAGGGACGGCCTATGGCTACACCTTC. Amino acid sequence: CAWDTTGTAYGYTF.

This clone was detected only a few times. The genes are TRBV5-1 and TRBJ2-5, with D possibly matching TRBD1 (5 bases). The CDR3 is 15 residues long. The germline V and J ends were trimmed by 0 bases and 2 bases, with 11 bases remaining between them. Looked up from germline, CDR1 is SGHRS and CDR2 is YFSETQ. CDR3 coding DNA: TGCGCCAGCAGCTTGGGACAGTTCTATCAAGAGACCCAGTACTTC. Translated, it gives CASSLGQFYQETQYF.

This chain connects TRBV4-1 to TRBJ2-3; 8 bases match TRBD1. CDR1 MGHRA and CDR2 YSYEKL come from the germline V gene. The junction had 6 bases not matched to a gene; V was cut back by 5 bases and J by 5 bases. This CDR3 contains 14 residues. The CDR3 sequence is CASSYDRGQDTQYF. CDR3 bases: TGCGCCAGCAGCTACGACAGGGGCCAAGATACGCAGTATTTT.

This clone occurred a few times. The V call is TRBV10-3, the J call TRBJ1-1; D might be TRBD1 (6 bases). The CDR3 is made up of 14 amino acids. The V end was cut by 3 bases, the J end by 5 bases, with 13 bases between. Germline-derived CDR1 and CDR2 are ENHRY and SYGVKD. This CDR3 is CAISDNRVGTEAFF. In DNA, the CDR3 is TGTGCCATCAGTGATAACAGGGTAGGGACTGAAGCTTTCTTT.

The chain has TRBV7-9 and TRBJ2-7; TRBD1 aligns across 9 bases. The CDR3 sequence is 15 residues long. The V gene's germline CDR1 is SEHNR and CDR2 FQNEAQ (reference sequence). V lost 5 bases to trimming and J lost 5 bases; unmatched junction nucleotides: 10. The CDR3 loop is CASSPPGTGFDEQYF. CDR3 in DNA: TGTGCCAGCAGCCCCCCCGGGACAGGGTTTGACGAGCAGTACTTC.

This clone occurred once. The chain links TRBV6-1 to TRBJ2-1; 11 bases are a match to TRBD2. Germline trimming cut 4 bases from V and 4 bases from J; bases unmatched to any gene: 6. The CDR3 totals 16 residues. The germline V gene encodes CDR1 MNHNS and CDR2 SASEGT. The CDR3: CASSVELAGGYNEQFF. The CDR3 DNA follows: TGTGCCAGCAGTGTAGAGCTAGCGGGAGGATACAATGAGCAGTTCTTC.

This clone was counted a few times. This chain links TRBV5-4 with TRBJ1-1, with D perhaps TRBD1 (6 bases). Germline lookup yields CDR1 SGHNT and CDR2 YYREEE (reference sequence). The CDR3 has 13 amino acids. V was cut by 4 bases and J by 2 bases, with 9 bases left in between. Here the CDR3 reads CASSRTVNTEAFF. The CDR3 nucleotides read TGTGCCAGCAGCCGGACAGTAAACACTGAAGCTTTCTTT. Full variable domain (outside the CDR3, taken from reference TRBV5-4 and TRBJ1-1): ETGVTQSPTHLIKTRGQQVTLRCSSQSGHNTVSWYQQALGQGPQFIFQYYREEENGRGNFPPRFSGLQFPNYSSELNVNALELDDSALYLCASSRTVNTEAFFGQGTRLTVV.

The chain combines TRBV7-2 with TRBJ1-4; possibly TRBD1 for D (6 bases). The CDR3 is made up of 14 amino acids. Germline CDR1 reads SGHTA; CDR2 reads FQGNSA. The germline V and J ends were trimmed by 6 bases and 8 bases, with 16 bases remaining between them. The CDR3, as DNA: TGTGCCAGCAGTCTCCGCGGGGGCTGGGAAAAACTGTTTTTT. Its translation: CASSLRGGWEKLFF.

This chain connects TRBV9 to TRBJ2-3, with TRBD2 matching over 9 bases. The ends lost 1 base at V and 2 bases at J; junction bases unmatched: 5. Germline V lookup: CDR1 SGDLS, CDR2 YYNGEE. The CDR3 has 16 residues. CDR3 protein: CASSVRAGGFTDTQYF. For the CDR3, the DNA is TGTGCCAGCAGCGTAAGAGCGGGAGGCTTCACAGATACGCAGTATTTT.

This CDR3 is CASSLDMGPGKPQHF. The CDR3 DNA reads as TGTGCCAGCAGCTTAGATATGGGGCCCGGCAAGCCCCAGCATTTT. The gene calls are TRBV7-2 and TRBJ1-5, with a possible D match to TRBD1 (5 bases). Trimming cost V 1 base and J 8 bases, with 15 bases left between them. This CDR3 comprises 15 residues. The germline V gene encodes CDR1 SGHTA and CDR2 FQGNSA.

The J gene is TRBJ2-2, the V gene TRBV4-2, with 7 positions matching TRBD2. The CDR3 has 18 residues. V shed 4 bases and J 10 bases; nucleotides not matched to a gene: 21. The V gene's germline CDR1 is LGHNA and CDR2 YNFKEQ. CDR3 DNA sequence: TGTGCCAGCAGCCGGTCGGGGCTAGCGGACCCTGGGTTGGAGGAGCTGTTTTTT. Translated: CASSRSGLADPGLEELFF.